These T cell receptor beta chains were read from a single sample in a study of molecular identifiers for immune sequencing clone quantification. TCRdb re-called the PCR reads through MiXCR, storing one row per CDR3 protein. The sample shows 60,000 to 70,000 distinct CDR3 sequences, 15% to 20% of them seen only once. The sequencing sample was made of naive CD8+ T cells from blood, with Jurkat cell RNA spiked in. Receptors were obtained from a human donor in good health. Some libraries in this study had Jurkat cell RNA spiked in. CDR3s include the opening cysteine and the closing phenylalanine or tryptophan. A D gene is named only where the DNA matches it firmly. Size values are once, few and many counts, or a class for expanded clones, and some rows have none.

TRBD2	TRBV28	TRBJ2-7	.	TGTGCCAGCAGTTTATTTACTAGCGGGGGGGGGGAGCAGTACTTC	CASSLFTSGGGEQYF
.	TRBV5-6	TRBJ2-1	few	TGTGCCAGCAGCCCCCTCGGGGCTTACAATGAGCAGTTCTTC	CASSPLGAYNEQFF
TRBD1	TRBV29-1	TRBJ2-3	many	TGCAGCGTCGACAAGACAGGGGGCCCCACAGATACGCAGTATTTT	CSVDKTGGPTDTQYF
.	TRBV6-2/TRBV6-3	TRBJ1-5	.	TGTGCCTGCAGTTACCCCTATCGCGGGTTTCCGAATCAGCCCCAGCATTTT	CACSYPYRGFPNQPQHF
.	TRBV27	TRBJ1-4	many	TGTGCCAGCAGCCCAACTTCAGGGAGGGAAAAACTGTTTTTT	CASSPTSGREKLFF
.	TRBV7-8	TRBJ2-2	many	TGTGCCAGCAGCTTAGTGATTCCCCCTGTCGCGTCGAACACCGGGGAGCTGTTTTTT	CASSLVIPPVASNTGELFF
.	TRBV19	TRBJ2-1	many	TGTGCCAGTAGCCTTCCTGGTCGGTCCCACAATGAGCAGTTCTTC	CASSLPGRSHNEQFF
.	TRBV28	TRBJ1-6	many	TGTGCCAGCACCGTTGGAGTTAGCACCTATAATTCACCCCTCCACTTT	CASTVGVSTYNSPLHF
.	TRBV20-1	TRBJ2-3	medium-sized	TGCAGTGCTAGACCCACGGGGTCTGGTACAGATACGCAGTATTTT	CSARPTGSGTDTQYF
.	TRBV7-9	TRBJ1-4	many	TGTGCCAGCAGCTTTACCGGAGGTGGTGAAAAACTGTTTTTT	CASSFTGGGEKLFF
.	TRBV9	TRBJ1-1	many	TGTGCCAGCAGCGTAGTGTCAGGGTTGAACACTGAAGCTTTCTTT	CASSVVSGLNTEAFF
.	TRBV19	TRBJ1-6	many	TGTGCCAGTAAAGCAGAGTATAATTCACCCCTCCACTTT	CASKAEYNSPLHF
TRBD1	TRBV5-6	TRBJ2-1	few	TGTGCCAGCAGCCCGGTAGGGGACAGGAGATCCTACAATGAGCAGTTCTTC	CASSPVGDRRSYNEQFF
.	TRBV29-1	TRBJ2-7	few	TGCAGCGTTGGGGGCAGGGGCTCATACGAGCAGTACTTC	CSVGGRGSYEQYF
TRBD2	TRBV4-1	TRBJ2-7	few	TGCGCCAGCAGCCAAGATCCGGGATTAGCGGGGACCGAGCAGTACTTC	CASSQDPGLAGTEQYF
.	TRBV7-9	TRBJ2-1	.	TGTGCCAGCAGCTCAAAGACAGTCTACAATGAGCAGTTCTTC	CASSSKTVYNEQFF
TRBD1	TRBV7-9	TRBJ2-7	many	TGTGCCAGCAGCTCGACCCTCACGGACAGGGCCGACAGATACGAGCAGTACTTC	CASSSTLTDRADRYEQYF
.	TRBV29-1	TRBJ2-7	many	TGCAGCGTTGAAACCGCCCTCTCCTACGAGCAGTACTTC	CSVETALSYEQYF
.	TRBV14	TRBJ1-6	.	TGTGCCAGCAGCCAAGTACACGGGAATTCACCCCTCCACTTT	CASSQVHGNSPLHF
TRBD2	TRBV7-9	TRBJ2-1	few	TGTGCCAGCAGCCGTTTTGCTAGCGGTTACGACAATGAGCAGTTCTTC	CASSRFASGYDNEQFF
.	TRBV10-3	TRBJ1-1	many	TGTGCCATCAGTGGGACGGCGATGAACACTGAAGCTTTCTTT	CAISGTAMNTEAFF
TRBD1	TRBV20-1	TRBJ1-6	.	TGCAGTGCTAGAGACGGACAGGGTGGGTCGCCCCTCCACTTT	CSARDGQGGSPLHF
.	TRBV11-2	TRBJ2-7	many	TGTGCCAGCAGCTTTTCGACGGGCCTAGCGCGTTCCGAGCAGTACTTC	CASSFSTGLARSEQYF
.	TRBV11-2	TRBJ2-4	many	TGTGCCAGCAGCTTAGGAGACATTCAGTACTTC	CASSLGDIQYF
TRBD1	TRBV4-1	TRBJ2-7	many	TGCGCCAGCAGCCACTCGGACAGGGCTTTCGAGCAGTACTTC	CASSHSDRAFEQYF
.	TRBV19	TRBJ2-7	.	TGTGCCAGTAGGTTCAGTCCGGACGGCTCCTACGAGCAGTACTTC	CASRFSPDGSYEQYF
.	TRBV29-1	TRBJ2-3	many	TGCAGCGTTCCCCTGGGGGCGGAGGGATTCACAGATACGCAGTATTTT	CSVPLGAEGFTDTQYF
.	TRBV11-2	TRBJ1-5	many	TGTGCCAGCAGCTTAGCGGGGGGGGGAGATAGCAATCAGCCCCAGCATTTT	CASSLAGGGDSNQPQHF
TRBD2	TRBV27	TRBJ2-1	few	TGTGCCAGCAGTTTGGGGACTAGCGGCAACAATGAGCAGTTCTTC	CASSLGTSGNNEQFF
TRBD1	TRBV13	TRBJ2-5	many	TGTGCCAGCAGCCGACTTGACGACAGGGGTATCGAAAAGACCCAGTACTTC	CASSRLDDRGIEKTQYF
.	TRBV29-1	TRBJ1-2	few	TGCAGCGTTGAAAGTCTGGGGTATGGCTACACCTTC	CSVESLGYGYTF
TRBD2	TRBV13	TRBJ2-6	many	TGTGCCAGCAGCCGCGGGACTAGCGGGAGTATTGGGGCCAACGTCCTGACTTTC	CASSRGTSGSIGANVLTF
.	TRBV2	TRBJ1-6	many	TGTGCCAGCAGCGCCCAGGACCTGGGGGTCGATAATTCACCCCTCCACTTT	CASSAQDLGVDNSPLHF
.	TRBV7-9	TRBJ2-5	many	TGTGCCAGCAGTTTTACCGGGCCACTCGAGACCCAGTACTTC	CASSFTGPLETQYF
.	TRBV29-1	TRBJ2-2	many	TGCAGCGTTCGAACCGGGACGAGGGAGCCCGGGGAGCTGTTTTTT	CSVRTGTREPGELFF
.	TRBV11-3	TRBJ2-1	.	TGTGCCAGCAATGGGAGGATTACCCACAATGAGCAGTTCTTC	CASNGRITHNEQFF
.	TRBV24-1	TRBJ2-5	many	TGTGCCACCAGTGATCTCGACAGTAATCAAGAGACCCAGTACTTC	CATSDLDSNQETQYF
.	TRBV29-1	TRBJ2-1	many	TGCAGCGTTGTCCGCGGGATTAGCTCCTACAATGAGCAGTTCTTC	CSVVRGISSYNEQFF
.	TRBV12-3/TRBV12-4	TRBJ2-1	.	TGTGCCAGCAGGCCGGGGGCCGGGAATGAGCAGTTCTTC	CASRPGAGNEQFF
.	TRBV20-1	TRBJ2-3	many	TGCAGTGCTAGCGGATTAACCGAAGATACGCAGTATTTT	CSASGLTEDTQYF
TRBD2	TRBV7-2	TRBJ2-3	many	TGTGCCAGCAGCCCAACGACTAGCGGATACACAGATACGCAGTATTTT	CASSPTTSGYTDTQYF
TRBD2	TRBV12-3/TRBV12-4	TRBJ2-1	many	TGTGCCAGCAGTTACAGGACTAGCGGACACAATGAGCAGTTCTTC	CASSYRTSGHNEQFF
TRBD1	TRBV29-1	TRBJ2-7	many	TGCAGCGCGTCCACAGGGGTCGCTTCCTACGAGCAGTACTTC	CSASTGVASYEQYF
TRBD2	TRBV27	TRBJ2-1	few	TGTGCCAGCAGTTTCGGACTAGCGGGTTCTGAGCAGTTCTTC	CASSFGLAGSEQFF
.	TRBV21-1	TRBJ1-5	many	TGTGCCAGCAGCAAGCCGTTTACTGGGTCGAGCAATCAGCCCCAGCATTTT	CASSKPFTGSSNQPQHF
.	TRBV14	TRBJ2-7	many	TGTGCCAGCAGCCAAGACTGGGGGCTCGAGCAGTACTTC	CASSQDWGLEQYF
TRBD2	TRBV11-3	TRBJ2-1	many	TGTGCCAGCAGCCGGAGACTAGCGGGATACAATGAGCAGTTCTTC	CASSRRLAGYNEQFF
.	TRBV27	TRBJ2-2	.	TGTGCCAGCAGTTTAGGAGTCAGGACCCTCACCGGGGAGCTGTTTTTT	CASSLGVRTLTGELFF
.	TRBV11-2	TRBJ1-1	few	TGTGCCAGCAGGAGGGGGGGCCCCGCCGAAGCTTTCTTT	CASRRGGPAEAFF
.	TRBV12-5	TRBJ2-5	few	TGTGCTAGTGGGCCAGGAAAAGAGACCCAGTACTTC	CASGPGKETQYF
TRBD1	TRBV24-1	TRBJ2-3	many	TGTGCCACCAGTGATCCTGGGACCACAGGGGGCGCAGCCCCAGATACGCAGTATTTT	CATSDPGTTGGAAPDTQYF
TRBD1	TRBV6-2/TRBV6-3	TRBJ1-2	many	TGTGCCAGCAGTTACGCTCCCGGGGACAGGGGGCTCTATGGCTACGCCTTC	CASSYAPGDRGLYGYAF
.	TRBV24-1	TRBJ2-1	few	TGTGCCACCTCCGCCGATCTGGGGGATCGGGGTTTGGAGCAGTTCTTC	CATSADLGDRGLEQFF
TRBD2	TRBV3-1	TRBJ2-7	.	TGTGCCAGCAGCCTAGGACTAGCGGGATTTCTCGAGCAGTACTTC	CASSLGLAGFLEQYF
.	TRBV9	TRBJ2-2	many	TGTGCCAGCAGCACTGGGGCGACGAACACCGGGGAGCTGTTTTTT	CASSTGATNTGELFF
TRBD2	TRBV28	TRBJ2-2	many	TGTGCCAGCAGTCCTGGACTAGCGGGAGGTACGACCGGGGAGCTGTTTTTT	CASSPGLAGGTTGELFF
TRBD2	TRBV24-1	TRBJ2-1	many	TGTGCCACCAGTGATTTGTCGATGGGACTAGCGGCCAATGAGCAGTTCTTC	CATSDLSMGLAANEQFF
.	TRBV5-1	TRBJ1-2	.	TGCGCCAGCGGCTTGCAGGATGCAAACTATGGCTACACCTTC	CASGLQDANYGYTF
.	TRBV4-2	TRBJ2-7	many	TGTGCCAGCAGCCAAGATCCCGCGACCGCATACGAGCAGTACTTC	CASSQDPATAYEQYF
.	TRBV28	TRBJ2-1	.	TGTGCCAGCAGACAGGACGGAAGTTACAATGAGCAGTTCTTC	CASRQDGSYNEQFF